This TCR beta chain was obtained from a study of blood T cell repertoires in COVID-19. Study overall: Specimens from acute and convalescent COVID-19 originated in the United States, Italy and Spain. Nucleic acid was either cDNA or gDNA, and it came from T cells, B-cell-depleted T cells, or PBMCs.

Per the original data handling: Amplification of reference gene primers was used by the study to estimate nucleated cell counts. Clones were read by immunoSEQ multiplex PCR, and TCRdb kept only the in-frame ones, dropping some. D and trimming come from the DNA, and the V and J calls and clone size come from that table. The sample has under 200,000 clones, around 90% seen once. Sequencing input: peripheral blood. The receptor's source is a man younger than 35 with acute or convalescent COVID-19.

The CDR3 spells CASSQDIGTGGYEQYF. CDR3 nucleotides: TGTGCCAGCAGCCAAGATATCGGGACAGGGGGCTACGAGCAGTACTTC. This chain connects TRBV3-1 (or the pseudogene TRBV3-2) to TRBJ2-7; 11 bases are a match to TRBD1. The CDR3 has 16 amino acids. Germline V CDR1 and CDR2: LGHDT, YNNKEL (reference sequence). The junction had 4 bases not matched to a gene; V was cut back by 0 bases and J by 3 bases.